Listed below are T cell receptor beta chains from one sample, sequenced in a study of beta chain features in type 1 diabetes. TCRdb's table, derived via immunoSEQ multiplex PCR, lists solely in-frame clones and lacks some. The sample lists hundreds of thousands of clones, approximately 15% occurring once. Sequencing input: naive CD4+ T cells from blood. The receptor source for this set is a man between 18 and 29 years old with type 1 diabetes. CDR3s include the opening cysteine and the closing phenylalanine or tryptophan. The order of the fields is D gene, V gene, clone size, J gene, CDR3 DNA, CDR3 protein. D genes are given only for firm matches. Clone size is given for some rows only: seen once, a few or many times, or a class if the clone is expanded.

>TRBD2|TRBV27|few|TRBJ2-3
TGTGCCAGCAGTTTCCGCGGGGGGGCTCCCACAGATACGCAGTATTTT
CASSFRGGAPTDTQYF
>.|TRBV5-1|.|TRBJ2-3
TGCGCCAGCAGCCTCAGGTTCACAGATACGCAGTATTTT
CASSLRFTDTQYF
>TRBD2|TRBV30|.|TRBJ2-5
TGTGCCTGGAGCCCCCTAGCGGGGCGAGGAGAGACCCAGTACTTC
CAWSPLAGRGETQYF
>TRBD2|TRBV6-6|few|TRBJ2-5
TGTGCCGTCTCCCAACGGGGGGGGGAAGAGACCCAGTACTTC
CAVSQRGGEETQYF
>TRBD1|TRBV28|.|TRBJ1-2
TGTGCCAGCAGAACCCAGGGGGCATACTATGGCTACACCTTC
CASRTQGAYYGYTF
>TRBD2|TRBV9|few|TRBJ2-5
TGTGCCAGCAGCGCAGAGGGACTAGCGGGGGTTCAGACCCAGTACTTC
CASSAEGLAGVQTQYF
>.|TRBV7-9|.|TRBJ1-1
TGTGCCAGCATGGTACGGGGGACCAATGAAGCTTTCTTT
CASMVRGTNEAFF
>TRBD1|TRBV5-1|.|TRBJ1-2
TGCGCCAGCACTGCTTCCAGGGGACAGGGGTCTGGCTACACCTTC
CASTASRGQGSGYTF
>.|TRBV28|.|TRBJ2-7
TGTGCCAGCAGTGCGTTGAGGGAGCAGTACTTC
CASSALREQYF
>TRBD1|TRBV30|.|TRBJ1-4
TGTGCCTGGACGGGACAGGGAAATGAAAAACTGTTTTTT
CAWTGQGNEKLFF
>TRBD2|TRBV29-1|.|TRBJ2-3
TGCAGCGCCAAGCGGGGGCATAGCACAGATACGCAGTATTTT
CSAKRGHSTDTQYF
>.|TRBV4-3|few|TRBJ2-3
TGCGCCAGCAGCCAAGGGGATCAAGCGGGCAGCACAGATACGCAGTATTTT
CASSQGDQAGSTDTQYF
>.|TRBV4-3|few|TRBJ1-3
TGCGCCAGCAGCCCTCTCCCGGGTGGTGGAAACACCATATATTTT
CASSPLPGGGNTIYF
>.|TRBV5-6|.|TRBJ2-5
TGTGCCAGCAGCTGGGGGGGCAGCAGCCACCAAGAGACCCAGTACTTC
CASSWGGSSHQETQYF
>.|TRBV7-2|.|TRBJ2-2
TGTGCCAGCAGCTCTTACACCGGGGAGCTGTTTTTT
CASSSYTGELFF
>TRBD1|TRBV18|few|TRBJ1-1
TGTGCCAGCTCACGGGACAGCGACTGGAGCACTGAAGCTTTCTTT
CASSRDSDWSTEAFF
>.|TRBV9|few|TRBJ2-5
TGTGCCAGCAGCGTAGCCGTGGCCCAGACCCAGTACTTC
CASSVAVAQTQYF
>TRBD1|TRBV5-1|.|TRBJ2-3
TGCGCCAGCAGCGGCCCTGGGACAGGGGCAGGAGATACGCAGTATTTT
CASSGPGTGAGDTQYF
>.|TRBV30|few|TRBJ1-1
TGTGCCTCCTATCGGGGGGGAGTTGAAGCTTTCTTT
CASYRGGVEAFF
>TRBD2|TRBV28|.|TRBJ2-1
TGTGCCAGCAGTTACTACCGGGAGGGGCATGAGCAGTTCTTC
CASSYYREGHEQFF
>TRBD1|TRBV19|.|TRBJ2-7
TGTGCCAGTAGTCGACAGGGGCCCTACGAGCAGTACTTC
CASSRQGPYEQYF
>TRBD1|TRBV6-6|.|TRBJ2-1
TGTGCCAGCAGTTTACAGGGGTCCTCCTACAATGAGCAGTTCTTC
CASSLQGSSYNEQFF
>.|TRBV10-3|once|TRBJ2-6
TGTGCCATCAGGACAGGTTACTCTGGGGCCAACGTCCTGACTTTC
CAIRTGYSGANVLTF
>.|TRBV20-1|few|TRBJ1-2
TGCAGTGCTAGGCAGGAGGGGACCAACACCTTC
CSARQEGTNTF
>TRBD2|TRBV10-3|few|TRBJ2-1
TGTGCCATCAGTGAGTCGTGGCTAGCGGATGACAATGAGCAGTTCTTC
CAISESWLADDNEQFF
>TRBD1|TRBV9|few|TRBJ2-5
TGTGCCAGCAGTAGGACAGGGGGTACCCTCCAAGAGACCCAGTACTTC
CASSRTGGTLQETQYF
>.|TRBV11-2|.|TRBJ2-7
TGTGCCAGCAGCTTGCTGACACCCACCTACGAGCAGTACTTC
CASSLLTPTYEQYF
>TRBD2|TRBV28|.|TRBJ2-7
TGTGCCAGCAGTAAGCCCCAACTAGCGCGGAGGGACGAGCAGTACTTC
CASSKPQLARRDEQYF
>TRBD2|TRBV30|.|TRBJ2-7
TGTGCCTGGATGGGCGGGGGGGTAAGCGAGCAGTACTTC
CAWMGGGVSEQYF
>.|TRBV30|few|TRBJ2-7
TGTGCCTGGGGGGACACCCGATCCTACGAGCAGTACTTC
CAWGDTRSYEQYF
>.|TRBV11-2|.|TRBJ2-3
TGTGCCAGCAGCTTAGGGGGGGGGCCCCCAGATACGCAGTATTTT
CASSLGGGPPDTQYF
>.|TRBV18|few|TRBJ2-5
TGTGCCAGCTCACCACAAACAGCCAGCATAAAGGAGACCCAGTACTTC
CASSPQTASIKETQYF
>.|TRBV5-8|.|TRBJ2-7
TGTGCCAGCAGCTTTTACTACGAGCAGTACTTC
CASSFYYEQYF
>.|TRBV28|few|TRBJ2-2
TGTGCCAGCAATAGGAACACCGGGGAGCTGTTTTTT
CASNRNTGELFF
>.|TRBV5-1|.|TRBJ2-2
TGCGCCAGCAGCGTGACCCCGGGGGACACCGGGGAGCTGTTTTTT
CASSVTPGDTGELFF
>.|TRBV5-1|.|TRBJ2-1
TGCGCCAGCAGCCAACCAACTCCATACAATGAGCAGTTCTTC
CASSQPTPYNEQFF
>.|TRBV19|few|TRBJ2-7
TGTGCCAGTAGTATAGCAGCGACCGAATATAGCCACGAGCAGTACTTC
CASSIAATEYSHEQYF
>TRBD2|TRBV18|few|TRBJ2-3
TGTGCCAGCTCCCCACTTGGGACTAGCGGGAGCACAGATACGCAGTATTTT
CASSPLGTSGSTDTQYF
>TRBD2|TRBV9|.|TRBJ2-1
TGTGCCAGCAGCGTAGTGGGAGGGACTAGCCACAATGAGCAGTTCTTC
CASSVVGGTSHNEQFF
>.|TRBV25-1|few|TRBJ1-2
TGTGCCAGCAGTGGAACCGCAGGGGTCTATGGCTACACCTTC
CASSGTAGVYGYTF
>.|TRBV7-2|few|TRBJ2-1
TGTGCCAGCAGCTCACAACCTACCGGGGGCGGGGGCGAGCAGTTCTTC
CASSSQPTGGGGEQFF
>TRBD2|TRBV29-1|few|TRBJ2-1
TGCAGCGTTAGGACTAGCGGGAGTCAGCGCTACAATGAGCAGTTCTTC
CSVRTSGSQRYNEQFF
>.|TRBV28|.|TRBJ1-5
TGTGCCAGCGTGCCTTGGGGAGGGAATCAGCCCCAGCATTTT
CASVPWGGNQPQHF
>.|TRBV4-1|few|TRBJ1-5
TGCGCCAGCACCAGGGAGCCCGGGACGATGGAAAGGGGGCAGCCCCAGCATTTT
CASTREPGTMERGQPQHF
>.|TRBV5-6|few|TRBJ1-4
TGTGCCAGCAGCTTGGCTCTTCATGAAAAACTGTTTTTT
CASSLALHEKLFF
>.|TRBV29-1|few|TRBJ2-7
TGCAGCGTTGAAGTGGCCTCCTACGAGCAGTACTTC
CSVEVASYEQYF
>.|TRBV9|few|TRBJ2-7
TGTGCCAGCAGCGCGTATTTCTCCTCCTACGAGCAGTACTTC
CASSAYFSSYEQYF
>.|TRBV5-4|few|TRBJ1-1
TGTGCCAGCACCAAGACAGATGGGGACACTGAAGCTTTCTTT
CASTKTDGDTEAFF
>.|TRBV2|once|TRBJ2-1
TGTGCCAGCAGTGTGGAAGTGGGCCTTTTAAATGAGCAGTTCTTC
CASSVEVGLLNEQFF
>.|TRBV19|.|TRBJ2-1
TGTGCCAGTAGGGTTAGTGTGCGGAACTACAATGAGCAGTTCTTC
CASRVSVRNYNEQFF
>.|TRBV5-1|.|TRBJ2-7
TGCGCCAGCAGCTTGGGGACAAATTCGTTCTACGAGCAGTACTTC
CASSLGTNSFYEQYF
>.|TRBV27|.|TRBJ2-1
TGTGCCAGCATGGGGAGCTCCTACAATGAGCAGTTCTTC
CASMGSSYNEQFF
>.|TRBV7-9|few|TRBJ2-5
TGTGCCAGCAGCCCACGGACTCGGACTCAAGAGACCCAGTACTTC
CASSPRTRTQETQYF